This TCR beta chain was obtained from a study of beta chain features in type 1 diabetes. This clone was recorded once. The authors reverse transcribed all of the isolated RNA, so sequencing captured expressed TCRB transcripts. Measured with immunoSEQ multiplex PCR; TCRdb has only the in-frame clones, and not every one. Of around 430,000 clones listed, roughly 30% were seen once; the top ten hold about 0.065%. V was trimmed by 4 bases and J by 2 bases, leaving 21 bases between them. The CDR3 spans 16 residues. The germline V gene has CDR1 SQVTM and CDR2 ANQGSEA. The chain combines TRBV29-1 with TRBJ2-7; no definite D call. Specimen: naive CD4+ T cells from blood. The sequence came from a man between 18 and 35 years old in good health. In nucleotides, the CDR3 is TGCAGCGTTGTTTTTCCCATAGCCTACCCGGCCTACGAGCAGTACTTC. Translating it yields CSVVFPIAYPAYEQYF.